This TCR beta chain is from a study of control samples from healthy donors and cancer patients (TCRdb year 2020). Trimming costs V 5 bases and J 2 bases, and their ends lie 13 bases apart. CDR1 is given as SGHTA and CDR2 as FQGNSA, both from the germline V gene. From the cysteine up to the phenylalanine, the CDR3 has a length of 15 residues. The sequence is cut down to CDR3 DNA, 45 bases in frame from base 1. This clone was detected a few times. The specificity of this receptor is unknown. It has no much larger one-base neighbor in the sample; base qualities were not kept. The receptor library was made with the immunoSEQ multiplex PCR assay. This immuneACCESS table, as held by TCRdb, lists in-frame sequences with V and J called but not all clones. Of the missing ones, under half trace to an unresolved V gene in checked studies; the others have no known cause. A total of about 180,000 clones appear in this sample, 90% to 95% of them only once. The ten largest make up 1.2% to 1.5% of the sample.

This receptor was identified in a man under 40 in good health. Sequencing used blood. The sequence joins TRBV7-2 to TRBJ1-5; the D gene cannot be resolved reliably. The DNA sequence is given as TGTGCCAGCAGCGTCGCCCCCGTAGGCAATCAGCCCCAGCATTTT. The translation is CASSVAPVGNQPQHF.